The T cell receptor (beta chain) under discussion was sequenced for a study of T-cell reconstitution after alpha-beta-depleted transplantation in children. The study, taken as a whole, reports: Day-60 TCRbeta diversity that was high in some patients was derived from surviving recipient T cells and thymic progenitors. Counts and diversity of T cells one year after transplant came mostly from newly produced T cells. Roughly two months post-transplant, alpha-beta T cells reportedly originated from several hundred graft clones that had expanded.

The CDR3 covers 15 residues. Germline V gene sequence: CDR1 MDHEN, CDR2 SYDVKM. V was trimmed by 5 bases and J by 3 bases, leaving 11 bases between them. Note on this clonotype: The antigen is unknown.

It was with unique molecular identifiers that the TCRbeta library was prepared. TCRdb used MiXCR to reprocess the PCR reads, holding one entry per CDR3 protein. The sample consists of approximately 300,000 distinct CDR3 sequences, about 9.4% of them appearing once. Source: PBMCs, taken before TCRalphabeta/CD19-depleted stem cell transplant. The receptor comes from a boy younger than two with acute myeloid leukemia, due to receive a stem cell transplant. This rearrangement joins TRBV28 to TRBJ2-6; the D is unclear. The CDR3 coding sequence is TGTGCCAGCAGTCCCCGCGGATTTGGGGCCAACGTCCTGACTTTC. Protein: CASSPRGFGANVLTF. The complete variable domain, with remaining parts taken from reference TRBV28 and TRBJ2-6, reads DVKVTQSSRYLVKRTGEKVFLECVQDMDHENMFWYRQDPGLGLRLIYFSYDVKMKEKGDIPEGYSVSREKKERFSLILESASTNQTSMYLCASSPRGFGANVLTFGAGSRLTVL.